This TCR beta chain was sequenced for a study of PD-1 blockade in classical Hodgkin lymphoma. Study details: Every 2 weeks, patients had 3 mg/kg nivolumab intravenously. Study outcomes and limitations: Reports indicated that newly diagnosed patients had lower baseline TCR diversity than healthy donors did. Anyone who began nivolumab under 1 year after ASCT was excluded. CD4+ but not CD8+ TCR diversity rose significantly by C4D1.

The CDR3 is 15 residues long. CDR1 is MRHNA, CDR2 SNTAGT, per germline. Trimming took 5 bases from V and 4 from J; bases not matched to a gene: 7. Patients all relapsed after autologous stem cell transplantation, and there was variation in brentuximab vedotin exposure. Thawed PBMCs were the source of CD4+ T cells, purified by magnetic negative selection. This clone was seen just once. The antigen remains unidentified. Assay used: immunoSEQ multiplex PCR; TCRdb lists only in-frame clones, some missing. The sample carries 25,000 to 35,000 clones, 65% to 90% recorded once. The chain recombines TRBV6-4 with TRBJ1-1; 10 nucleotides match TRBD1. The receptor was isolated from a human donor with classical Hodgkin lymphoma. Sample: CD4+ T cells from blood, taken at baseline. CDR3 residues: CASSPSGTGATEAFF. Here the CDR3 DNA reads TGTGCCAGCAGTCCATCCGGGACAGGGGCCACTGAAGCTTTCTTT.